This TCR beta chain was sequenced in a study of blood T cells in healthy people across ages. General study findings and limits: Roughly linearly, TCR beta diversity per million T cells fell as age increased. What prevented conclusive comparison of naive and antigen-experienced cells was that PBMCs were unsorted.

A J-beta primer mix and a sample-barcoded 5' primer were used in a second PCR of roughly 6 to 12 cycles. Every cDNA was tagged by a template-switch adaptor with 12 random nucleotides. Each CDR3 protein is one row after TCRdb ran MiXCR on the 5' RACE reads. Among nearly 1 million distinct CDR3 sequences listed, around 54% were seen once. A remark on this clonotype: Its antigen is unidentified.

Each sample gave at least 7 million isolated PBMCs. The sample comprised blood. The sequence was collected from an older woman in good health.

CDR3 amino acids: CASSLWLAGDETQYF. The CDR3 bases are TGCGCCAGCAGCTTGTGGCTAGCGGGAGACGAGACCCAGTACTTC. This chain connects TRBV5-1 to TRBJ2-5; TRBD2 aligns across 10 bases. Trimming at V came to 1 base and at J to 5 bases, leaving 5 bases not matched to a gene. Germline V gene lookup returns CDR1 SGHRS and CDR2 YFSETQ. This CDR3 spans 15 amino acids.